This T cell receptor beta chain was identified during a study of cytomegalovirus exposure and HLA in healthy donors. In regard to this clone: The antigen is not known.

The PCR contained 60 Vbeta and 13 Jbeta primers. Measured with immunoSEQ multiplex PCR; TCRdb has only the in-frame clones, and not every one. Its clone listing holds roughly 140,000 clones. Study observations and caveats: Later analysis placed DRB1 highest and HLA-C lowest in TCR association rates, which differed by HLA locus.

The sample consisted of PBMCs. The receptor's source is a man aged 40-50 years in good health and CMV-seronegative.

The CDR3 nucleotides are TGCAGCGTTGAACGGAATAGGGGGTCCGGCGAGCAGTACTTC. Encoded protein: CSVERNRGSGEQYF. The chain employs TRBV29-1 and TRBJ2-7; a weak D match, TRBD1 (6 bases). The CDR3 length is 14 residues. Germline V gene lookup returns CDR1 SQVTM and CDR2 ANQGSEA. V lost 2 bases and J lost 6, with 17 bases in between.